This T cell receptor beta chain is from a study of Ad26.COV2.S vaccination and SARS-CoV-2 variants. Background on the study: Donor joined the COV1001 Ad26.COV2.S trial arm. Intramuscular Ad26.COV2.S doses were given once or twice, 56 days apart.

The treatment was: some 19 received Ad26.COV2.S at low or high dose, single or two shots; about 5 received placebo; per-sample allocation not given. Sampling took place 63 days after the first vaccine or placebo injection. Participants' vaccine, an Ad26 vector, delivered Wuhan-strain SARS-CoV-2 spike. Trimming took 3 bases from V and 10 from J; bases not matched to a gene: 8. The CDR3 is 15 amino acids. Germline V gene sequence: CDR1 MDHEN, CDR2 SYDVKM. Of note for this clone: Its specificity is not known.

Study outcomes and limitations: Comparable non-spike TCR breadth was observed in vaccine and placebo recipients.

Measured with immunoSEQ multiplex PCR; TCRdb has only the in-frame clones, and not every one. This table holds hundreds of thousands of clones, roughly 89% found once. The material was peripheral blood, obtained in a trial of Ad26.COV2.S vaccine versus placebo. The chain carries TRBV28 and TRBJ2-2, with 10 bases lining up with TRBD2. This clonotype was obtained from a person between 18 and 60 years old who received the Ad26.COV2.S COVID-19 vaccine or a placebo. This CDR3 is CASSLAGTSEEELFF. The CDR3 DNA sequence: TGTGCCAGCAGTTTGGCCGGGACTAGCGAGGAGGAGCTGTTTTTT.